This T cell receptor (beta chain) was obtained from a study of T cell repertoires in cytomegalovirus infection (dated by TCRdb to about 2019). About the study as a whole: Because public TCR beta signatures pointed to carriage of CMV infection together with the matching HLA type, the HLA type of each donor mattered for the analysis. Overall study results and their limits: In both this cohort and an independent cohort of a few hundred donors, the cumulative frequency of public TCR beta family members distinguished carriers of CMV infection plus the relevant HLA type. In the ex vivo response, HLA-C-restricted CMV-specific TCR beta clonotypes were dominant, and in two of eight donors the single most frequent clonotype came from this HLA-C-restricted group.

This clonotype was seen repeatedly, ten times or more. Its antigen remains unidentified. Per-base qualities were not stored, and no clone one base away is much larger. The reads were generated on an Illumina HiSeq 1500. TCRdb ran its own pipeline on the public reads, namely fastp trimming at Q25 and MiXCR clone calling, and kept in-frame beta chains. Rows with a matching CDR3 protein are joined into one entry that keeps the most common DNA and genes. A total of hundreds of thousands of distinct CDR3 sequences appear in this sample, around 6.6% of them only once. The ten biggest clones cover less than 7.5% of the sample. Reading from cysteine to phenylalanine, the CDR3 counts 15 amino acids. Only the CDR3 DNA stays, 45 bases, in frame from base 1. V ends up 3 bases short and J 4 bases short, with an unmatched junction base count of 3. According to the germline V gene, CDR1 reads MRHNA and CDR2 reads SNTAGT.

The chain links TRBV6-4 with TRBJ2-2; the junction holds 9 bases that match TRBD2. The sample was PBMCs. The clonotype comes from a human donor in good health (CMV status not recorded). Some clones in this sample may be carry-over from other donors' samples. The CDR3 corresponds to CASSERGGSTGELFF. The nucleotide sequence reads as follows: TGTGCCAGCAGTGAGCGGGGGGGCTCCACCGGGGAGCTGTTTTTT.